This T cell receptor beta chain was identified during a study of T cell responses to AZD1222 COVID-19 vaccine. Trimming shortened V by 5 bases and J by 1 base, and 23 bases separated the two germline ends. CDR3 size: 18 residues. Germline CDR1 reads SGHVS; CDR2 reads FQNEAQ. Clones were read by immunoSEQ multiplex PCR, and TCRdb kept only the in-frame ones, dropping some. The table includes roughly 160,000 clones, around nine tenths detected once. The TCR sequence derives from an adult in good health. The chain combines TRBV7-8 with TRBJ1-2, with a weak D call TRBD1 (5 bases). Here the sequenced sample was peripheral blood, taken on day 0 of AZD1222 vaccination. The DNA of the CDR3 is TGTGCCAGCAGCCAAGGGGAAGGGAGGCACGTCCTTAACTATGGCTACACCTTC. It codes for CASSQGEGRHVLNYGYTF.